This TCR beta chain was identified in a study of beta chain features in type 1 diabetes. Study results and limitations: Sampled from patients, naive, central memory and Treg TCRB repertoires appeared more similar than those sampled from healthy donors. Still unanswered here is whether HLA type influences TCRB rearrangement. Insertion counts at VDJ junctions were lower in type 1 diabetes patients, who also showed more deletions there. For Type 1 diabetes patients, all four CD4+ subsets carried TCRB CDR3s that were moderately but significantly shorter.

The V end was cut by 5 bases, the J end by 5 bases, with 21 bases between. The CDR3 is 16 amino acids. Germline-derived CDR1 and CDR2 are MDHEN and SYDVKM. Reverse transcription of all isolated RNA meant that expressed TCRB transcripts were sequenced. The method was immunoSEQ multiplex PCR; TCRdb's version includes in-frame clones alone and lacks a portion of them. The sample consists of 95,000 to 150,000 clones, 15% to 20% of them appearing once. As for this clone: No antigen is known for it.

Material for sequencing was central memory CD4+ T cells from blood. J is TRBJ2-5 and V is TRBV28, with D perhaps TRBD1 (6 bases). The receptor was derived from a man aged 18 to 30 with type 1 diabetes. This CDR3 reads CASSLRQDGRIETQYF. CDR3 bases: TGTGCCAGCAGTCTTAGACAGGACGGGCGGATCGAGACCCAGTACTTC.